This TCR beta chain was profiled in a study of T cells in women clearing cervical HPV infection. Background on the study: Case blood was drawn when the lesion was first found; control blood after infection became undetectable.

The method was immunoSEQ multiplex PCR; TCRdb's version includes in-frame clones alone and lacks a portion of them. The sample table sets out approximately 35,000 clones. V was cut by 0 bases and J by 1 base, with 15 bases left in between. Germline V gives CDR1 SGHDN, CDR2 FVKESK. The CDR3 has 17 amino acids. About this clone: The missing CDR3 end, 3 residues past where the read stops, is filled in from the germline J gene.

V usage is TRBV14 and J usage is TRBJ1-1; no firm D call. Sequencing was performed on blood buffy coat. The TCR originated in a woman between 18 and 70 years old with a cervical HPV16 infection that either progressed to CIN3+ or cleared (not recorded which). Incomplete CDR3 DNA: TGTGCCAGCAGCCAAGACCGAGGCCCCAGGCGGAACACTGAA. This codes for CASSQDRGPRRNTE. The full CDR3 sequence reads CASSQDRGPRRNTEAFF.